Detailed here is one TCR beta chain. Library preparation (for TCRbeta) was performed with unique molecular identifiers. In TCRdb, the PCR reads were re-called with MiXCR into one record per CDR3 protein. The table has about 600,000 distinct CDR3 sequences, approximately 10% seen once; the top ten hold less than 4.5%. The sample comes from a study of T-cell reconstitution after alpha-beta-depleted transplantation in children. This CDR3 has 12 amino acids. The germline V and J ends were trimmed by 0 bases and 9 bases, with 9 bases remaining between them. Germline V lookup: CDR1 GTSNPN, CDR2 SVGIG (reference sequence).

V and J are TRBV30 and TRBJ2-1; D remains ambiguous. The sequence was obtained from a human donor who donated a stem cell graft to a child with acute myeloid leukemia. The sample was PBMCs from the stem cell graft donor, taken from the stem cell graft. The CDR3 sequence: CAWSVSQREQFF. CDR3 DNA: TGTGCCTGGAGTGTTAGCCAACGTGAGCAGTTCTTC. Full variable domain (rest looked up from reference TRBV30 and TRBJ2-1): SQTIHQWPATLVQPVGSPLSLECTVEGTSNPNLYWYRQAAGRGLQLLFYSVGIGQISSEVPQNLSASRPQDRQFILSSKKLLLSDSGFYLCAWSVSQREQFFGPGTRLTVL.